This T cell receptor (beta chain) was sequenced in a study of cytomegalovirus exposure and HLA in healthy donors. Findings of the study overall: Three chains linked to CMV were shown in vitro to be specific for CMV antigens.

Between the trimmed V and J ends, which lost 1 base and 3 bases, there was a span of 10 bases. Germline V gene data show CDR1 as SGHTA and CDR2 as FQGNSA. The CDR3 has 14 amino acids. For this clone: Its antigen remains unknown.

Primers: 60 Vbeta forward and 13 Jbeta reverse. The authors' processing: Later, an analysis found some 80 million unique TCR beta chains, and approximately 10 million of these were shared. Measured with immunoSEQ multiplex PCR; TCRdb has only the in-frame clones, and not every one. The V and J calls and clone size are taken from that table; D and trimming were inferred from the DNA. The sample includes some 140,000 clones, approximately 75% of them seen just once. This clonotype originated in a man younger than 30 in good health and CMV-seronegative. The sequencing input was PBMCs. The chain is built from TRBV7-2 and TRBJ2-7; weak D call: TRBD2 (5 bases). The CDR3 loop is CASSLVGEGYEQYF. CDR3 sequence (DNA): TGTGCCAGCAGCTTAGTGGGAGAAGGCTACGAGCAGTACTTC.